These T cell receptor beta chains were read from a single sample in a study of blood T cell repertoires in COVID-19. This table comes from immunoSEQ multiplex PCR, and its TCRdb copy is limited to in-frame clones, with some not included. The sample contains tens of thousands of clones, about four fifths of which appear only once. The specimen sequenced was peripheral blood. The receptors here all came from a man aged 65 to 79 who had recovered from COVID-19. CDR3s include the opening cysteine and the closing phenylalanine or tryptophan. A D gene is named only where the DNA matches it firmly. Not every row has a clone size; where given, it reads once, few, many or a size class.

V	J	D	size	DNA	CDR3
TRBV24-1	TRBJ2-2	-	-	TGTGCCACCAGTGATTCCCGGAGGGCGAACACCGGGGAGCTGTTTTTT	CATSDSRRANTGELFF
TRBV2	TRBJ1-4	TRBD1	-	TGTGCCAGCAGCGTCCCGGGACAGGGACCTAATGAAAAACTGTTTTTT	CASSVPGQGPNEKLFF
TRBV6-5	TRBJ2-5	TRBD1	-	TGTGCCAGCAGATCCGGGACAGGGGTAGAGACCCAGTACTTC	CASRSGTGVETQYF
TRBV7-9	TRBJ2-7	TRBD1	-	TGTGCCAGCAGCTTGGGGACAGGGGGTGGAGGCGAGCAGTACTTC	CASSLGTGGGGEQYF
TRBV19	TRBJ1-3	TRBD1	-	TGTGCCAGTACCACGCCCGGACAGGGGTTTGGCCAACACTCTGGAAACACCATATATTTT	CASTTPGQGFGQHSGNTIYF
TRBV3-1/TRBV3-2	TRBJ1-1	-	-	TGTGCCAGCAGCCGAAGGGGGAACACTGAAGCTTTCTTT	CASSRRGNTEAFF
TRBV19	TRBJ2-1	TRBD2	-	TGTGCCAGTAGTGCCATAGCGGGGGAGACCTACAATGAGCAGTTCTTC	CASSAIAGETYNEQFF
TRBV7-8	TRBJ2-2	-	-	TGTGCCAGCAGCTTAGCCCAGGGTGTGGACACCGGGGAGCTGTTTTTT	CASSLAQGVDTGELFF
TRBV28	TRBJ1-5	-	-	TGTGCCAGCTCAGACAGTAGCAATCAGCCCCAGCATTTT	CASSDSSNQPQHF
TRBV28	TRBJ2-7	-	-	TGTGCCAGCAGTTCGTCATCAAAACAGGTCTCACTTACGGACGAGCAGTACTTC	CASSSSSKQVSLTDEQYF
TRBV12-3/TRBV12-4	TRBJ1-1	-	-	TGTGCCAGCAGTTTATCCAGTGTCACTGAAGCTTTCTTT	CASSLSSVTEAFF
TRBV12-5	TRBJ2-5	-	-	TGTGCTAGTGGCGACAGCCCCCGGACCCAGTACTTC	CASGDSPRTQYF
TRBV12-3/TRBV12-4	TRBJ1-1	-	medium-sized	TGTGCCAGCAGTTTATTCCAGACTGCTTTCTTT	CASSLFQTAFF
TRBV5-4	TRBJ2-6	-	-	TGTGCCAGCAGCTTAATACAGGGAAGGACTGGGGCCAACGTCCTGACTTTC	CASSLIQGRTGANVLTF
TRBV14	TRBJ1-1	-	-	TGTGCCAGCAGCCAAGACATGAACACTGAAGCTTTCTTT	CASSQDMNTEAFF
TRBV27	TRBJ1-5	-	-	TGTGCCAGCAGACAGGGACGCAATCAGCCCCAGCATTTT	CASRQGRNQPQHF
TRBV27	TRBJ1-2	-	-	TGTGCCAGCAGTTTATCTCCAGTATTACATGGCTACACCTTC	CASSLSPVLHGYTF
TRBV19	TRBJ2-5	TRBD2	few	TGTGCCAGTAGTATGGGACTAGCGGGGCAAGAGACCCAGTACTTC	CASSMGLAGQETQYF
TRBV19	TRBJ2-5	TRBD2	-	TGTGCCAGTAGCAGTAGCGGGGAGACCCAGTACTTC	CASSSSGETQYF
TRBV30	TRBJ2-7	-	-	TGTGCCTGGAGCGCCGGGGAGAGAGAGCAGTACTTC	CAWSAGEREQYF
TRBV9	TRBJ2-2	TRBD2	-	TGTGCCAGCAGCTCAGGACTAGCGGGGAACACCGGGGAGCTGTTTTTT	CASSSGLAGNTGELFF
TRBV28	TRBJ1-6	-	-	TGTGCCAGCAGTGACAGAGACAGACCAAATTCACCCCTCCACTTT	CASSDRDRPNSPLHF
TRBV7-6	TRBJ2-7	TRBD1	-	TGTGCCAGCAGCCTTACAGGGGGGAATTGGGACGAGCAGTACTTC	CASSLTGGNWDEQYF
TRBV27	TRBJ1-1	TRBD1	-	TGTGCCAGCCGACTACGGGGACAGGGATCCACTGAAGCTTTCTTT	CASRLRGQGSTEAFF
TRBV3-1/TRBV3-2	TRBJ2-7	-	-	TGTGCCAGCAGCCAAGGCTGGGCGGCTAAATCGGAGGAAGCGGCCTACGAGCAGTACTTC	CASSQGWAAKSEEAAYEQYF
TRBV9	TRBJ2-3	-	-	TGTGCCAGCAGCGTAGAATTTAGCCCAGGCACAGATACGCAGTATTTT	CASSVEFSPGTDTQYF